This T cell receptor beta chain was sequenced for a study of blood T cell repertoires in COVID-19. Study background: Both acute and convalescent COVID-19 samples were obtained from the United States, Italy and Spain. The cDNA or gDNA used as material had been derived from T cells, B-cell-depleted T cells, or PBMCs.

Using immunoSEQ multiplex PCR, the repertoire was profiled, and TCRdb retains in-frame clones only, with some absent. The sample has fewer than 250,000 clones, around 80% seen once; the top ten hold about 1.8%. Recovery among Cohort 3 donors was established by two negative PCRs, clearance, or symptom resolution. Germline V gene sequence: CDR1 SGHNT, CDR2 YYREEE (reference sequence). The V gene end was trimmed by 4 bases and the J gene end by 0 bases; junction bases not matched to a gene: 13. This CDR3 has 18 residues. This sequence joins TRBV5-4 and TRBJ1-2; 9 nucleotides line up with TRBD1. The TCR was taken from a man in his fifties or sixties who had recovered from COVID-19. Sequenced material: PBMCs or T cells enriched from blood (not recorded which). Written as DNA, the CDR3 is TGTGCCAGCAGCCTGAAAACCGGGACAGGGTTCACTAACTATGGCTACACCTTC. Protein: CASSLKTGTGFTNYGYTF.